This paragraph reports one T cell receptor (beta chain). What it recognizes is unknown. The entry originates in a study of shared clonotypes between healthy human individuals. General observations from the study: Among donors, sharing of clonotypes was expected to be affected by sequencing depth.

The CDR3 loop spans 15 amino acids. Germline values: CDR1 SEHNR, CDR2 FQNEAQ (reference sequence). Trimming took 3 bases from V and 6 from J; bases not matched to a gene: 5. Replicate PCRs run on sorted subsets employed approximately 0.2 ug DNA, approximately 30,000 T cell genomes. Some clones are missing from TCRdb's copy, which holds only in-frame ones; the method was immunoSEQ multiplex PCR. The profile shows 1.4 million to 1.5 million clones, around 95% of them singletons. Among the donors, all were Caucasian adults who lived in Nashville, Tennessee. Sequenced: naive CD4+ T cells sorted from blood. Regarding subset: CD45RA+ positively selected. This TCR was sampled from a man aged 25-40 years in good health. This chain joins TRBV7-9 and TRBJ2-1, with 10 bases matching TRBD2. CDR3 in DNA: TGTGCCAGCAGCTTTGGACTAGCGGTTCCCAATGAGCAGTTCTTC. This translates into CASSFGLAVPNEQFF.